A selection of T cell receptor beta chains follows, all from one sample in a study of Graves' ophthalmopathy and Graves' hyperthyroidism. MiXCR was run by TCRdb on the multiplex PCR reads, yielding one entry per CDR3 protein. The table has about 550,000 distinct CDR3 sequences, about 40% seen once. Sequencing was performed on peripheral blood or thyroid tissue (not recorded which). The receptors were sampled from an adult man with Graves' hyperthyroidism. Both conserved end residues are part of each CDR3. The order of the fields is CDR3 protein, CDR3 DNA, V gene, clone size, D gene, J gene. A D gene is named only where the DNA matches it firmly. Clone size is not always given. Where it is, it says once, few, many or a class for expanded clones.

CDR3: CSALDSQGAGYGYTF
DNA: TGCAGTGCTCTGGACAGCCAGGGGGCAGGCTATGGCTACACCTTC
V: TRBV20-1
size: -
D: TRBD1
J: TRBJ1-2

CDR3: CASSSPRIESSVSYEQYF
DNA: TGCGCCAGCAGCTCCCCTCGTATTGAGTCTAGCGTCTCCTACGAGCAGTACTTC
V: TRBV5-1
size: many
D: -
J: TRBJ2-7

CDR3: CASSPDRIGTGELFF
DNA: TGTGCCAGCAGCCCGGATAGAATAGGCACCGGGGAGCTGTTTTTT
V: TRBV7-3
size: many
D: -
J: TRBJ2-2

CDR3: CSVGGAQSDTQYF
DNA: TGCAGCGTTGGAGGGGCTCAGTCGGATACGCAGTATTTT
V: TRBV29-1
size: -
D: -
J: TRBJ2-3

CDR3: CASSVASGLSGGSPYEQYF
DNA: TGTGCCAGCAGCGTAGCATCAGGACTGAGCGGGGGGTCTCCCTACGAGCAGTACTTC
V: TRBV9
size: -
D: TRBD2
J: TRBJ2-7

CDR3: CAISEKGWGDQPQHF
DNA: TGTGCCATCAGTGAGAAGGGTTGGGGGGATCAGCCCCAGCATTTT
V: TRBV10-3
size: many
D: -
J: TRBJ1-5

CDR3: CASSPGGPRNEQFF
DNA: TGCGCCAGCAGCCCGGGAGGGCCGAGGAATGAGCAGTTCTTC
V: TRBV5-1
size: -
D: TRBD2
J: TRBJ2-1

CDR3: CASSIPGLAPETQYF
DNA: TGTGCCAGCAGCATACCGGGACTAGCACCAGAGACCCAGTACTTC
V: TRBV7-8
size: -
D: TRBD2
J: TRBJ2-5

CDR3: CSAPSGADTQYF
DNA: TGCAGTGCTCCCTCAGGTGCAGATACGCAGTATTTT
V: TRBV20-1
size: few
D: -
J: TRBJ2-3

CDR3: CASSRTGLGSNQPQHF
DNA: TGTGCCAGCAGCCGGACAGGGTTGGGGAGCAATCAGCCCCAGCATTTT
V: TRBV7-8
size: -
D: TRBD1
J: TRBJ1-5

CDR3: CASSREPNASPEQYF
DNA: TGTGCCAGCAGCCGGGAGCCAAATGCAAGCCCCGAGCAGTACTTC
V: TRBV5-8
size: many
D: -
J: TRBJ2-7

CDR3: CASSLVLGRGDTQYF
DNA: TGTGCCAGCAGCTTAGTGTTGGGGCGGGGAGATACGCAGTATTTT
V: TRBV7-6
size: -
D: -
J: TRBJ2-3

CDR3: CSVGTTNYGYTF
DNA: TGCAGCGTTGGGACAACTAACTATGGCTACACCTTC
V: TRBV29-1
size: -
D: -
J: TRBJ1-2

CDR3: CSQGSAGDNSPLHF
DNA: TGCAGCCAAGGCTCGGCAGGGGATAATTCACCCCTCCACTTT
V: TRBV29-1
size: -
D: -
J: TRBJ1-6

CDR3: CSVEVGRGEQYF
DNA: TGCAGCGTTGAAGTAGGGCGAGGCGAGCAGTACTTC
V: TRBV29-1
size: many
D: -
J: TRBJ2-7

CDR3: CASGAGGYTEAFF
DNA: TGTGCCAGCGGGGCAGGGGGTTACACTGAAGCTTTCTTT
V: TRBV2
size: -
D: TRBD1
J: TRBJ1-1

CDR3: CASSSDRDGETQYF
DNA: TGTGCCAGCAGTTCAGACAGGGATGGGGAGACCCAGTACTTC
V: TRBV27
size: many
D: TRBD1
J: TRBJ2-5

CDR3: CASSYDRVQPQHF
DNA: TGTGCCAGCAGTTACGATAGGGTTCAGCCCCAGCATTTT
V: TRBV6-5
size: many
D: -
J: TRBJ1-5

CDR3: CASSYLQGSRISPLHF
DNA: TGTGCCAGCAGTTACTTACAGGGGTCGCGAATTTCACCCCTCCACTTT
V: TRBV6-6
size: few
D: TRBD1
J: TRBJ1-6

CDR3: CASGLEDQETQYF
DNA: TGTGCCAGCGGCTTAGAAGATCAAGAGACCCAGTACTTC
V: TRBV12-3/TRBV12-4
size: many
D: -
J: TRBJ2-5

CDR3: CASSHGYNSPLHF
DNA: TGTGCCAGCAGCCACGGTTATAATTCACCCCTCCACTTT
V: TRBV7-2
size: many
D: -
J: TRBJ1-6

CDR3: CASSERGQGNYGYTF
DNA: TGTGCCAGCAGTGAAAGGGGACAGGGGAACTATGGCTACACCTTC
V: TRBV2
size: many
D: TRBD1
J: TRBJ1-2

CDR3: CASSFVVGPGANVLTF
DNA: TGTGCCAGCAGTTTCGTGGTGGGGCCCGGGGCCAACGTCCTGACTTTC
V: TRBV13
size: few
D: -
J: TRBJ2-6

CDR3: CASSPYSTEIGELFF
DNA: TGTGCCAGCAGCCCCTACTCGACAGAGATCGGGGAGCTGTTTTTT
V: TRBV5-8
size: few
D: -
J: TRBJ2-2

CDR3: CSPGPGTGADTQYF
DNA: TGCAGCCCTGGCCCCGGGACAGGGGCAGATACGCAGTATTTT
V: TRBV29-1
size: -
D: TRBD1
J: TRBJ2-3

CDR3: CSVHRAGNTEAFF
DNA: TGCAGCGTTCACAGGGCCGGGAACACTGAAGCTTTCTTT
V: TRBV29-1
size: many
D: -
J: TRBJ1-1

CDR3: CASSHDRDRAYEHF
DNA: TGTGCCAGCAGTCATGACCGTGACAGAGCCTACGAGCATTTT
V: TRBV6-5
size: -
D: -
J: TRBJ1-5

CDR3: CASSSGWTGKETQYF
DNA: TGTGCCAGCAGCTCAGGGTGGACAGGGAAAGAGACCCAGTACTTC
V: TRBV7-2
size: -
D: TRBD1
J: TRBJ2-5

CDR3: CASSSPGQGTREQYF
DNA: TGTGCCAGCAGCTCGCCGGGACAGGGGACAAGGGAGCAGTACTTC
V: TRBV7-9
size: many
D: TRBD1
J: TRBJ2-7

CDR3: CASSQAAQAINEQYF
DNA: TGTGCCAGCAGCCAAGCTGCTCAAGCTATCAACGAGCAGTACTTC
V: TRBV14
size: -
D: -
J: TRBJ2-7

CDR3: CASSQPWREMNQPQHF
DNA: TGCGCCAGCAGCCAACCGTGGAGAGAGATGAATCAGCCCCAGCATTTT
V: TRBV4-1
size: many
D: -
J: TRBJ1-5

CDR3: CSAHSPGLAGDEQGTRAFF
DNA: TGCAGTGCTCACAGCCCGGGACTAGCGGGAGACGAGCAGGGTACTCGAGCTTTCTTT
V: TRBV20-1
size: -
D: -
J: TRBJ1-1

CDR3: CSSRQGANTGELFF
DNA: TGCAGCAGCCGACAGGGGGCGAACACCGGGGAGCTGTTTTTT
V: TRBV29-1
size: many
D: TRBD1
J: TRBJ2-2

CDR3: CATSRDRESGYTF
DNA: TGTGCCACCAGCAGAGATAGGGAATCTGGCTACACCTTC
V: TRBV15
size: -
D: -
J: TRBJ1-2

CDR3: CASSLTGKHEQFF
DNA: TGCGCCAGCAGCTTGACAGGGAAGCATGAGCAGTTCTTC
V: TRBV5-1
size: -
D: -
J: TRBJ2-1

CDR3: CASGLMPMNTEAFF
DNA: TGTGCTAGTGGTTTGATGCCCATGAACACTGAAGCTTTCTTT
V: TRBV12-5
size: many
D: -
J: TRBJ1-1

CDR3: CSTVDSRLAEETQYF
DNA: TGCAGCACCGTGGACAGTCGACTAGCGGAAGAGACCCAGTACTTC
V: TRBV29-1
size: -
D: TRBD2
J: TRBJ2-5

CDR3: CASKEELGRNQPQHF
DNA: TGTGCCAGTAAGGAAGAGTTGGGTCGTAATCAGCCCCAGCATTTT
V: TRBV19
size: many
D: -
J: TRBJ1-5

CDR3: CSARGAGTGLQPQHF
DNA: TGCAGTGCTAGGGGCGCCGGGACAGGGCTTCAGCCCCAGCATTTT
V: TRBV20-1
size: -
D: TRBD1
J: TRBJ1-5